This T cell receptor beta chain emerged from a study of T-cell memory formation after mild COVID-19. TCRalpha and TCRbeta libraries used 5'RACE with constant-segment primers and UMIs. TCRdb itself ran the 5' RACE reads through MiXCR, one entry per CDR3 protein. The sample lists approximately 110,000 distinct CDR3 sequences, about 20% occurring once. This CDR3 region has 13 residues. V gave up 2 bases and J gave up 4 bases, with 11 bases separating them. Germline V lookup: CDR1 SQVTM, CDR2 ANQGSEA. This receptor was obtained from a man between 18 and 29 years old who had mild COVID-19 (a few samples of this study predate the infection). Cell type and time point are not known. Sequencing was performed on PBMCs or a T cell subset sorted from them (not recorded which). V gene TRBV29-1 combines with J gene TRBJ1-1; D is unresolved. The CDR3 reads CSVEWRSSTEAFF. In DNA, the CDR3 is TGCAGCGTTGAATGGCGAAGTAGCACTGAAGCTTTCTTT.